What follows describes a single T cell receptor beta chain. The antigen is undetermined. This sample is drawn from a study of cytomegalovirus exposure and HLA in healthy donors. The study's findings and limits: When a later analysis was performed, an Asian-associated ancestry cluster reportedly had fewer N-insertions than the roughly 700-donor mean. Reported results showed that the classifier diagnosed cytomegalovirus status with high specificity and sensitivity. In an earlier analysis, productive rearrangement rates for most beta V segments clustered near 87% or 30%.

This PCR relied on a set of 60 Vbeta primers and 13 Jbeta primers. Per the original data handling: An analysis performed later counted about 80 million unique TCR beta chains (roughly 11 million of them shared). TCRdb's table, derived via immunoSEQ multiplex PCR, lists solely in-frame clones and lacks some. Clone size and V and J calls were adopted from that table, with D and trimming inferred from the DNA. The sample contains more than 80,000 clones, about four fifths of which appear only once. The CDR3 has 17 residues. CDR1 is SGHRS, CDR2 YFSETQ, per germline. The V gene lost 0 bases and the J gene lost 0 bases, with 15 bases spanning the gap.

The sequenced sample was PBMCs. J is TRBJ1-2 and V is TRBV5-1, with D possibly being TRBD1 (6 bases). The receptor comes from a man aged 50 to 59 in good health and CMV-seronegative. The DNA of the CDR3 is TGCGCCAGCAGCTTGGAAAGGACAGCTAACCCTAACTATGGCTACACCTTC. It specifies CASSLERTANPNYGYTF. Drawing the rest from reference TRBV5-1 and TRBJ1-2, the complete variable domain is KAGVTQTPRYLIKTRGQQVTLSCSPISGHRSVSWYQQTPGQGLQFLFEYFSETQRNKGNFPGRFSGRQFSNSRSEMNVSTLELGDSALYLCASSLERTANPNYGYTFGSGTRLTVV.